These 27 T cell receptor beta chains were sequenced from one sample in a study of OX40 agonist ivuxolimab in advanced cancers. Here immunoSEQ multiplex PCR was the method, and the copy in TCRdb shows in-frame clones only, minus some. Of around 76,000 clones in the sample, around 90% were seen once. Material: CD4+ or CD8+ T cells sorted from blood, obtained in a trial of the OX40 agonist ivuxolimab. These receptor sequences come from an adult with an advanced solid tumor such as melanoma, head and neck, liver or kidney cancer.

This sequence joins TRBV5-1 and TRBJ2-1; 7 nucleotides line up with TRBD1. Trimming cost V 4 bases and J 8 bases; bases outside gene matches: 9. The CDR3 covers 14 residues. Per germline, CDR1 SGHRS and CDR2 YFSETQ. CDR3 nucleotides: TGCGCCAGCAGCCCCGGACAGGCCGGGGATGAGCAGTTCTTC. Protein sequence: CASSPGQAGDEQFF.

J is TRBJ2-5 and V is TRBV5-1; either TRBD1 or TRBD2 may supply D (5 bases each). Germline V gives CDR1 SGHRS, CDR2 YFSETQ. The CDR3 has 15 residues. V was shortened by 0 bases and J by 5 bases, with 14 bases between the two germline ends. The CDR3 reads CASSLALGVSETQYF. Written as DNA, the CDR3 is TGCGCCAGCAGCTTGGCCTTGGGGGTCAGTGAGACCCAGTACTTC.

The rearrangement uses TRBV10-3 and TRBJ1-2; 7 nucleotides agree with TRBD1. The CDR3 runs to 17 residues. Germline lookup yields CDR1 ENHRY and CDR2 SYGVKD. The V segment lost 8 bases and the J segment 4 bases; nucleotides outside the gene matches: 19. CDR3 coding DNA: TGTGCCATCGGCCCACGGGACAGCCGAATTGAAACCTATGGCTACACCTTC. Its translation is CAIGPRDSRIETYGYTF.

The V and J genes are TRBV7-9 and TRBJ2-3, with TRBD2 matching 10 bases. The CDR3 has 15 residues. The trim removed 5 bases at V and 2 bases at J, leaving 4 bases unmatched. Germline V lookup: CDR1 SEHNR, CDR2 FQNEAQ (reference sequence). CDR3 nucleotide sequence: TGTGCCAGCAGCCAAGGACTAGCGGACACAGATACGCAGTATTTT. Protein sequence: CASSQGLADTDTQYF.

This clone has only a few counts. The chain has TRBV10-2 and TRBJ2-7, with D uncertain. Germline-derived CDR1 and CDR2 are WSHSY and SAAADI. The V and J ends lost 10 bases and 5 bases respectively, with 12 bases between them. The CDR3 has 11 amino acids. CDR3 DNA sequence: TGCGCCACCGCCGAAAGGGACGAGCAGTACTTC. It specifies CATAERDEQYF.

The chain is built from TRBV5-4 and TRBJ1-1, with 8 bases matching TRBD1. The trim removed 4 bases at V and 1 base at J, leaving 6 bases unmatched. CDR3 size: 15 residues. The germline V gene has CDR1 SGHNT and CDR2 YYREEE (reference sequence). CDR3 loop: CASSVRDRTNTEAFF. As DNA, the CDR3 is TGTGCCAGCAGCGTAAGGGACAGGACGAACACTGAAGCTTTCTTT.

The chain uses TRBV27 and TRBJ2-4; no reliable D call. Trimming took off 7 bases at V and 0 bases at J, with 7 bases between the two ends. Germline CDR1 MNHEY, CDR2 SMNVEV (reference sequence). This CDR3 has 13 residues. CDR3 bases: TGTGCCAGCAAAGGCGGAGCCAAAAACATTCAGTACTTC. It encodes CASKGGAKNIQYF.

The chain recombines TRBV21-1 with TRBJ2-1; TRBD2 is the table's D call, not checked against the DNA. TRBV21-1 is flagged as a pseudogene. This CDR3 has 16 amino acids. This CDR3 reads CASSKGWREQPDEQFF. The CDR3 bases are TGTGCCAGCAGCAAAGGGTGGCGGGAGCAGCCCGATGAGCAGTTCTTC.

The V call is TRBV9, the J call TRBJ2-3; 10 positions agree with TRBD2. Per the germline V gene, CDR1 is SGDLS and CDR2 is YYNGEE. J was trimmed by 5 bases and V by 4 bases; bases with no gene match: 7. The CDR3 has 15 residues. CDR3 bases: TGTGCCAGCAGCCTAGGGCTAGCGGGAGAAGATACGCAGTATTTT. It encodes CASSLGLAGEDTQYF.

The chain recombines TRBV5-6 with TRBJ2-2; perhaps TRBD1 as D (6 bases). Germline V gene lookup returns CDR1 SGHDT and CDR2 YYEEEE. The CDR3 totals 16 residues. Trimming took 0 bases from V and 6 from J, leaving 15 bases between them. The CDR3 DNA sequence: TGTGCCAGCAGCTTGGGGTCATACAGGGATTCCGGGGAGCTGTTTTTT. This sequence encodes CASSLGSYRDSGELFF.

V is TRBV2 and J is TRBJ2-7, with 10 bases fitting TRBD1. The germline CDR1 and CDR2 sequences are SNHLY and FYNNEI. This CDR3 has 15 residues. The ends lost 6 bases at V and 3 bases at J; junction bases unmatched: 8. For the CDR3, the DNA is TGTGCCAGCAGGTCTGGGACAGGGGAATTCTACGAGCAGTACTTC. Translating it yields CASRSGTGEFYEQYF.

The chain combines TRBV9 with TRBJ2-1; 15 positions agree with TRBD2. The germline gives CDR1 SGDLS, CDR2 YYNGEE. J lost 4 bases, V lost 3 bases, and 8 bases had no gene match. The CDR3 has 18 amino acids. The CDR3 spells CASSDGGGTSGRYNEQFF. Here the CDR3 DNA reads TGTGCCAGCAGCGACGGAGGTGGGACTAGCGGGAGGTACAATGAGCAGTTCTTC.

The rearrangement links TRBV29-1 to TRBJ2-3; 8 nucleotides line up with TRBD2. The length of the CDR3 is 13 residues. Germline loops: CDR1 SQVTM, CDR2 ANQGSEA. J was trimmed by 3 bases and V by 1 base; bases with no gene match: 0. CDR3 bases: TGCAGCGTTGAAGGACTAGCGACAGATACGCAGTATTTT. Its translation is CSVEGLATDTQYF.

The chain combines TRBV19 with TRBJ1-5; TRBD1 matches 8 bases. With 8 bases clipped from V and 1 base from J, the junction kept 10 bases outside the gene matches. Germline assignment: CDR1 LNHDA and CDR2 SQIVND (reference sequence). This CDR3 has 16 residues. CDR3 in amino acids: CASRTAGGWSNQPQHF. CDR3 nucleotides: TGTGCCAGTCGGACAGCAGGGGGCTGGAGCAATCAGCCCCAGCATTTT.

This chain connects TRBV9 to TRBJ2-2; weak D call: TRBD2 (5 bases). Germline assignment: CDR1 SGDLS and CDR2 YYNGEE. This CDR3 is built from 16 residues. Trimming removed 1 base from V and 1 base from J, with 11 bases in between. The CDR3 spells CASSVTGWENTGELFF. The CDR3 DNA reads TGTGCCAGCAGCGTAACGGGGTGGGAGAACACCGGGGAGCTGTTTTTT.

This sequence joins TRBV19 and TRBJ2-5; D not resolved. Trimming cost V 3 bases and J 5 bases, with 19 bases left between them. From germline, CDR1 is LNHDA and CDR2 SQIVND (reference sequence). CDR3 length: 16 amino acids. The chain's CDR3 is CASSILPGYGLETQYF. CDR3 in DNA: TGTGCCAGTAGTATTCTGCCCGGATATGGCTTGGAGACCCAGTACTTC.

V usage is TRBV9 and J usage is TRBJ1-3; tentative D call: TRBD1 (5 bases). The V gene's germline CDR1 is SGDLS and CDR2 YYNGEE. This CDR3 is built from 17 residues. Trimming pared 0 bases from V and 1 base from J, leaving 14 bases between. CDR3 nucleotides: TGTGCCAGCAGCGTAGCTGGGAGGGGCCAGTCTGGAAACACCATATATTTT. Translation gives CASSVAGRGQSGNTIYF.

The sample holds one count of this clone. This chain uses TRBV28 with TRBJ1-2, with 11 bases identical to TRBD1. Losses at the gene ends were 8 bases for V and 7 bases for J; bases not matched to a gene: 6. Germline loops: CDR1 MDHEN, CDR2 SYDVKM. This CDR3 comprises 13 residues. The CDR3 reads CASWLGTGGGYTF. CDR3 coding DNA: TGTGCCAGCTGGCTAGGGACAGGGGGTGGCTACACCTTC.

This chain uses TRBV5-4 with TRBJ2-5, with a tentative D call TRBD2 (6 bases). CDR3 length: 14 residues. The germline V and J ends were trimmed by 4 bases and 4 bases, with 14 bases remaining between them. The V gene's germline CDR1 is SGHNT and CDR2 YYREEE (reference sequence). The CDR3 DNA reads TGTGCCAGCAGCCGCCTGGGCGGGATAGAGACCCAGTACTTC. Residues: CASSRLGGIETQYF.

The chain combines TRBV27 with TRBJ2-3; 9 bases agree with TRBD1. The J segment lost 2 bases and the V segment lost 0 bases, leaving 24 bases of the junction unmatched. The length of the CDR3 is 23 residues. Germline values: CDR1 MNHEY, CDR2 SMNVEV (reference sequence). CDR3 nucleotides: TGTGCCAGCAGTTTATCGGTCGACAGGGGGAAACCCGAAGGCCCGAAAAACACAGATACGCAGTATTTT. As protein: CASSLSVDRGKPEGPKNTDTQYF.

J is TRBJ1-1 and V is TRBV6-6; TRBD1 might be the D (5 bases). The CDR3 is made up of 13 amino acids. Germline CDR1 MNHNY, CDR2 SVGAGI (reference sequence). V lost 0 bases to trimming and J lost 10 bases, with 12 bases between them. This CDR3 is CASSYSTGRGAFF. The CDR3 nucleotides read TGTGCCAGCAGTTACTCTACGGGACGCGGAGCTTTCTTT.

The V and J genes are TRBV6-1 and TRBJ2-3; 7 bases are shared with TRBD2. V lost 2 bases, J lost 0 bases, and 8 bases stayed unmatched. The CDR3 has 17 residues. Looked up from germline, CDR1 is MNHNS and CDR2 is SASEGT. CDR3 nucleotides: TGTGCCAGCAGTGAACTAGCGGCCGGACTTAGCACAGATACGCAGTATTTT. Translating it yields CASSELAAGLSTDTQYF.

The chain combines TRBV28 with TRBJ2-1, with D hard to call. The ends were cut back, 1 base at V and 0 bases at J, with 7 bases in the middle. The germline V gene has CDR1 MDHEN and CDR2 SYDVKM. The CDR3 spans 15 residues. For the CDR3, the DNA is TGTGCCAGCAGTTTATCGCCCAGCTCCTACAATGAGCAGTTCTTC. Its translation is CASSLSPSSYNEQFF.

The chain links TRBV5-1 to TRBJ2-1; TRBD2 aligns across 12 bases. V was pared by 4 bases and J by 4 bases, with 3 bases of the junction left unmatched. The CDR3 contains 15 residues. Germline lookup yields CDR1 SGHRS and CDR2 YFSETQ. The CDR3 DNA is TGCGCCAGCAGCCTCGGACTAGCGGGATACAATGAGCAGTTCTTC. This codes for CASSLGLAGYNEQFF.

This chain joins TRBV28 and TRBJ2-7, with 8 nucleotides matching TRBD1. In germline, CDR1 is MDHEN, CDR2 SYDVKM. V gave up 11 bases and J gave up 5 bases; unmatched junction bases: 11. This CDR3 spans 13 amino acids. The chain's CDR3 is CAGAWRDRNEQYF. The CDR3 nucleotides read TGTGCCGGGGCCTGGCGGGACAGGAACGAGCAGTACTTC.

The chain is built from TRBV4-2 and TRBJ2-7, with a possible D match to TRBD2 (6 bases). Germline CDR1 is LGHNA and CDR2 is YNFKEQ. Trimming cost V 5 bases and J 1 base, with 15 bases left between them. This CDR3 is 15 amino acids long. This CDR3 is CASSEEEGLSYEQYF. The CDR3 region has the DNA TGTGCCAGCAGCGAGGAGGAGGGCCTATCCTACGAGCAGTACTTC.

This chain links TRBV7-2 with TRBJ1-4, with D hard to call. From germline, CDR1 is SGHTA and CDR2 FQGNSA. V gave up 3 bases and J gave up 1 base, with 12 bases separating them. CDR3 length: 16 amino acids. The CDR3 loop reads CASSFHGIRTNEKLFF. The CDR3 nucleotides read TGTGCCAGCAGCTTCCATGGCATAAGAACTAATGAAAAACTGTTTTTT.